The rows below give T cell receptor beta chains drawn from one sample of a study of cytomegalovirus exposure and HLA in healthy donors. Here immunoSEQ multiplex PCR was the method, and the copy in TCRdb shows in-frame clones only, minus some. The sample includes more than 140,000 clones, over 60% of them seen just once. The sequencing sample was made of PBMCs. Receptors originate from a young woman in good health and CMV-seropositive. Each CDR3 is given with its conserved first and last residue. The order of the fields is J gene, clone size, D gene, V gene, CDR3 DNA, CDR3 protein. The D gene is left open where the match is weak. The size of a clone is reported for some rows only, either as once, few or many, or as a class for expanded clones.

j_call: TRBJ2-7
clone_size: -
d_call: TRBD1
v_call: TRBV15
cdr3_nt: TGTGCCACCAGCAGAGATCCGACAGGGGCCGACGAGCAGTACTTC
cdr3_aa: CATSRDPTGADEQYF

j_call: TRBJ2-7
clone_size: -
d_call: -
v_call: TRBV30
cdr3_nt: TGTGCCAGTACCCGGGACAACTCCTACGAGCAGTACTTC
cdr3_aa: CASTRDNSYEQYF

j_call: TRBJ1-2
clone_size: -
d_call: TRBD1
v_call: TRBV9
cdr3_nt: TGTGCCAGCAGCCCCGGGACAGGGGGGATTTATGGCTACACCTTC
cdr3_aa: CASSPGTGGIYGYTF

j_call: TRBJ1-2
clone_size: -
d_call: -
v_call: TRBV19
cdr3_nt: TGTGCCAGTAGTAACAGGGCCCTCTATGGCTACACCTTC
cdr3_aa: CASSNRALYGYTF

j_call: TRBJ2-3
clone_size: few
d_call: -
v_call: TRBV6-5
cdr3_nt: TGTGCCAGCAGCCCGCGGGGTAGCGGTTCAGATACGCAGTATTTT
cdr3_aa: CASSPRGSGSDTQYF

j_call: TRBJ1-6
clone_size: -
d_call: TRBD1
v_call: TRBV7-2
cdr3_nt: TGTGCCAGCTTGCGGGACAGACTCTATAATTCACCCCTCCACTTT
cdr3_aa: CASLRDRLYNSPLHF

j_call: TRBJ1-1
clone_size: -
d_call: TRBD1
v_call: TRBV7-6
cdr3_nt: TGTGCCAGCAGCCCTACAGGGGAAGGGAACACTGAAGCTTTCTTT
cdr3_aa: CASSPTGEGNTEAFF

j_call: TRBJ1-2
clone_size: few
d_call: -
v_call: TRBV29-1
cdr3_nt: TGCAGCGTGCCAGGGGCGCATGGCTACACCTTC
cdr3_aa: CSVPGAHGYTF

j_call: TRBJ2-6
clone_size: -
d_call: -
v_call: TRBV10-3
cdr3_nt: TGTGCCATCAGGCAGTCTTCTGGGGCCAACGTCCTGACTTTC
cdr3_aa: CAIRQSSGANVLTF

j_call: TRBJ2-7
clone_size: -
d_call: -
v_call: TRBV13
cdr3_nt: TGTGCCAGCAGCCCCGCGGGGGCCACCTACGAGCAGTACTTC
cdr3_aa: CASSPAGATYEQYF

j_call: TRBJ2-7
clone_size: -
d_call: -
v_call: TRBV5-1
cdr3_nt: TGCGCCAGCAGCTTGGTTCTGGGCGCCGAGCAGTACTTC
cdr3_aa: CASSLVLGAEQYF

j_call: TRBJ2-2
clone_size: few
d_call: -
v_call: TRBV5-1
cdr3_nt: TGCGCCAGCAAGAGAACTTCGAACACCGGGGAGCTGTTTTTT
cdr3_aa: CASKRTSNTGELFF

j_call: TRBJ1-5
clone_size: -
d_call: -
v_call: TRBV18
cdr3_nt: TGTGCCAGCTCACCCCAATCCTTAGGGGGCAATCAGCCCCAGCATTTT
cdr3_aa: CASSPQSLGGNQPQHF

j_call: TRBJ2-7
clone_size: -
d_call: -
v_call: TRBV27
cdr3_nt: TGTGCCAGCAGTTTGTGGTCGGGGGAAACTCCCTACGAGCAGTACTTC
cdr3_aa: CASSLWSGETPYEQYF

j_call: TRBJ2-5
clone_size: -
d_call: TRBD1
v_call: TRBV7-8
cdr3_nt: TGTGCCAGCAGCCGCGACAGGGGAGGAGAGACCCAGTACTTC
cdr3_aa: CASSRDRGGETQYF

j_call: TRBJ1-2
clone_size: -
d_call: -
v_call: TRBV2
cdr3_nt: TGTGCCAACCCCAAAAAGACTGATTATGGCTACACCTTC
cdr3_aa: CANPKKTDYGYTF

j_call: TRBJ2-7
clone_size: -
d_call: TRBD1
v_call: TRBV29-1
cdr3_nt: TGCAGCGTAAGGGGACAGGGGTCGGCCCCCCACTACTTC
cdr3_aa: CSVRGQGSAPHYF

j_call: TRBJ1-6
clone_size: -
d_call: -
v_call: TRBV28
cdr3_nt: TGTGCCAGCAGTTTACCGGGACAATTGAGCTCCTATAATTCACCCCTCCACTTT
cdr3_aa: CASSLPGQLSSYNSPLHF

j_call: TRBJ1-5
clone_size: -
d_call: TRBD1
v_call: TRBV15
cdr3_nt: TGTGCCACCAGAGACCGACAGGGAGAGTGGCAGCCCCAGCATTTT
cdr3_aa: CATRDRQGEWQPQHF

j_call: TRBJ2-7
clone_size: -
d_call: TRBD1
v_call: TRBV2
cdr3_nt: TGTGCCAGCACCGGACAGGGGGGGTACTACGAGCAGTACTTC
cdr3_aa: CASTGQGGYYEQYF

j_call: TRBJ2-2
clone_size: few
d_call: -
v_call: TRBV5-4
cdr3_nt: TGTGCCAGCAGCTTTAGTTGGAACACCGGGGAGCTGTTTTTT
cdr3_aa: CASSFSWNTGELFF

j_call: TRBJ2-7
clone_size: few
d_call: TRBD2
v_call: TRBV7-8
cdr3_nt: TGTGCCAGCAGCTTAGCGGGGACTAGTTTCTACGAGCAGTACTTC
cdr3_aa: CASSLAGTSFYEQYF

j_call: TRBJ2-7
clone_size: few
d_call: -
v_call: TRBV6-5
cdr3_nt: TGTGCCAGCAGTACGCCACTATTCGAACACGAGCAGTACTTC
cdr3_aa: CASSTPLFEHEQYF

j_call: TRBJ1-2
clone_size: few
d_call: -
v_call: TRBV4-2
cdr3_nt: TGTGCCAGCAGCCAAGAGGTTACAGTGAACTATGGCTACACCTTC
cdr3_aa: CASSQEVTVNYGYTF

j_call: TRBJ2-3
clone_size: -
d_call: -
v_call: TRBV29-1
cdr3_nt: TGCAGCGTTCATAGCGGCACAGATACGCAGTATTTT
cdr3_aa: CSVHSGTDTQYF

j_call: TRBJ1-2
clone_size: -
d_call: TRBD1
v_call: TRBV18
cdr3_nt: TGTGCCAGCTCACTGCGACAGGGGGATGGCTATGGCTACACCTTC
cdr3_aa: CASSLRQGDGYGYTF

j_call: TRBJ2-7
clone_size: few
d_call: TRBD1
v_call: TRBV19
cdr3_nt: TGTGCCAGTACTATGAGACAGGGGACCTACGAGCAGTACTTC
cdr3_aa: CASTMRQGTYEQYF

j_call: TRBJ2-4
clone_size: few
d_call: -
v_call: TRBV7-2
cdr3_nt: TGTGCCAGCAGCTTAGATCTAACACCGATCCGGGTTCAGTACTTC
cdr3_aa: CASSLDLTPIRVQYF

j_call: TRBJ1-1
clone_size: -
d_call: -
v_call: TRBV11-1
cdr3_nt: TGTGCCAGCAGCTTAGAGTTAGGAGCGAACACTGAAGCTTTCTTT
cdr3_aa: CASSLELGANTEAFF

j_call: TRBJ2-3
clone_size: -
d_call: -
v_call: TRBV5-4
cdr3_nt: TGTGCCAGCAGGGGAGGCACAGATACGCAGTATTTT
cdr3_aa: CASRGGTDTQYF

j_call: TRBJ2-1
clone_size: -
d_call: TRBD2
v_call: TRBV6-1
cdr3_nt: TGTGCCAGCACCAGGGCGACTAGCGGGAAGTTTTTCTTC
cdr3_aa: CASTRATSGKFFF

j_call: TRBJ1-6
clone_size: -
d_call: -
v_call: TRBV7-3
cdr3_nt: TGTGCCAGCAGCTTGGACAGAGGTAATTCACCCCTCCACTTT
cdr3_aa: CASSLDRGNSPLHF

j_call: TRBJ2-5
clone_size: -
d_call: TRBD1
v_call: TRBV7-8
cdr3_nt: TGTGCCAGCAGCCCTAGAGGGGGCGGCGAGACCCAGTACTTC
cdr3_aa: CASSPRGGGETQYF

j_call: TRBJ1-1
clone_size: -
d_call: TRBD1
v_call: TRBV6-5
cdr3_nt: TGTGCCAGCAGTTACGCGACAGGGGAGGGCACTGAAGCTTTCTTT
cdr3_aa: CASSYATGEGTEAFF

j_call: TRBJ1-1
clone_size: few
d_call: -
v_call: TRBV7-9
cdr3_nt: TGTGCCAGCGGCTTAGTTGAGGGGGGGCCAGCTTTCTTT
cdr3_aa: CASGLVEGGPAFF

j_call: TRBJ1-1
clone_size: -
d_call: TRBD1
v_call: TRBV7-9
cdr3_nt: TGTGCCAGCAGCTTAACAGGGGTCTACACTGAAGCTTTCTTT
cdr3_aa: CASSLTGVYTEAFF

j_call: TRBJ2-1
clone_size: once
d_call: TRBD2
v_call: TRBV7-2
cdr3_nt: TGTGCCAGCAGCGGGGGGGGAAGCTACAATGAGCAGTTCTTC
cdr3_aa: CASSGGGSYNEQFF

j_call: TRBJ2-3
clone_size: once
d_call: -
v_call: TRBV4-2
cdr3_nt: TGTGCCAGCAGCCAAGAAGGACGGGAGTATTTTTCAGATACGCAGTATTTT
cdr3_aa: CASSQEGREYFSDTQYF

j_call: TRBJ1-5
clone_size: -
d_call: -
v_call: TRBV6-1
cdr3_nt: TGTGCCAGCAGTGAAACAGATAATAGCAATCAGCCCCAGCATTTT
cdr3_aa: CASSETDNSNQPQHF

j_call: TRBJ1-1
clone_size: -
d_call: -
v_call: TRBV9
cdr3_nt: TGTGCCAGCAGCCCCGGACTTAACACTGAAGCTTTCTTT
cdr3_aa: CASSPGLNTEAFF